The 18 T cell receptor beta chains below all came from one sample that was sequenced in a study of T cell repertoires and HLA-DP antigens. These receptors lack a known antigen. Assay: immunoSEQ multiplex PCR; the TCRdb copy retains only in-frame clones and omits some. The sample holds approximately 100,000 clones, around nine tenths seen once. The specimen sequenced was CD4+ T cells from PBMCs. The receptors originated from a man aged 50 to 59 in good health and CMV-seronegative.

V usage is TRBV5-1 and J usage is TRBJ2-7; possibly TRBD1 for D (6 bases). The CDR3 length is 13 residues. Germline loops: CDR1 SGHRS, CDR2 YFSETQ. Trimming took off 0 bases at V and 5 bases at J, with 9 bases between the two ends. Written as DNA, the CDR3 is TGCGCCAGCAGCTTGGTACAGGGCAACGAGCAGTACTTC. Its translation: CASSLVQGNEQYF.

The chain links TRBV5-4 to TRBJ2-4; D ambiguous. From germline, CDR1 is SGHNT and CDR2 YYREEE (reference sequence). V shed 4 bases and J shed 14 bases, with 19 bases lying between them. This CDR3 spans 13 amino acids. CDR3: CASSNIAKDREYF. The CDR3 DNA reads TGTGCCAGCAGCAATATCGCAAAAGACCGGGAGTACTTC.

This clone was seen only a few times. V is TRBV29-1 and J is TRBJ1-1; unclear D gene. Trimming removed 5 bases from V and 2 bases from J, with 9 bases in between. CDR3 length: 12 amino acids. CDR1 is SQVTM and CDR2 is ANQGSEA in the germline V gene. This CDR3 reads CSVTQTNTEAFF. The CDR3 DNA sequence: TGCAGCGTTACACAGACAAACACTGAAGCTTTCTTT.

A few counts support this clone. The V gene is TRBV27, the J gene TRBJ2-1, with D perhaps matching TRBD1 (5 bases). The CDR3 totals 16 residues. Trimming stripped 1 base from V and 0 bases from J, with 10 bases between. Germline V lookup: CDR1 MNHEY, CDR2 SMNVEV (reference sequence). The CDR3 loop is CASSLWGLSSYNEQFF. CDR3 DNA sequence: TGTGCCAGCAGTTTATGGGGCCTGAGCTCCTACAATGAGCAGTTCTTC.

This clone was counted only a few times. The J gene is TRBJ1-1, the V gene TRBV19; a weak D match, TRBD1 (6 bases). The CDR3 is 13 residues long. V shed 10 bases and J shed 4 bases, with 16 bases lying between them. The germline CDR1 and CDR2 sequences are LNHDA and SQIVND (reference sequence). The CDR3 DNA reads TGTGCCACCCGAGGCGGACAGACCACTGAAGCTTTCTTT. It is translated as CATRGGQTTEAFF.

A remark on this clone: At the DNA level, this CDR3 is encoded by other sequences in the same sample as well. The chain is built from TRBV7-2 and TRBJ1-2; D not certain. Germline V gives CDR1 SGHTA, CDR2 FQGNSA. Trimming pared 0 bases from V and 8 bases from J, leaving 10 bases between. The CDR3 spans 13 residues. CDR3 nucleotide sequence: TGTGCCAGCAGCTTAGCGAGCGGGGAGGGCTACACCTTC. This sequence encodes CASSLASGEGYTF.

This clone was recorded at least ten times. The V gene is TRBV18, the J gene TRBJ1-5, with 7 bases matching TRBD1. The V segment lost 6 bases and the J segment 5 bases; nucleotides outside the gene matches: 4. The CDR3 consists of 13 residues. Germline lookup yields CDR1 KGHSH and CDR2 LQKENI. CDR3 region: CASSRGTDQPQHF. CDR3 sequence (DNA): TGTGCCAGCTCGCGGGGGACAGATCAGCCCCAGCATTTT.

This sequence joins TRBV28 and TRBJ1-2; D is unresolved. The ends were cut back, 4 bases at V and 4 bases at J, with 13 bases in the middle. From germline, CDR1 is MDHEN and CDR2 SYDVKM. The CDR3 is 14 residues long. The CDR3 bases are TGTGCCAGCAGTTCGGCCAGAAGAATCTATGGCTACACCTTC. Amino acid sequence: CASSSARRIYGYTF.

This rearrangement joins TRBV7-9 to TRBJ1-1; D is ambiguous. There are 12 residues in the CDR3. In germline, CDR1 is SEHNR, CDR2 FQNEAQ (reference sequence). V was trimmed by 4 bases and J by 2 bases, leaving 5 bases between them. This chain's CDR3 is CASSYTNTEAFF. The DNA for the CDR3 is TGTGCCAGCAGCTATACCAACACTGAAGCTTTCTTT.

The genes are TRBV5-1 and TRBJ2-2; 12 bases fit TRBD2. The CDR3 runs to 18 residues. V trimming: 0 bases; J trimming: 2 bases; junction bases outside the gene matches: 5. Germline lookup yields CDR1 SGHRS and CDR2 YFSETQ. CDR3 coding DNA: TGCGCCAGCAGCTTGGGACTAGCGGGAGTCTTAAACACCGGGGAGCTGTTTTTT. It translates to CASSLGLAGVLNTGELFF.

CDR3 DNA: TGTGCCAGCAGCTTAGGGACAGGACTCTCTGGAAACACCATATATTTT. As protein: CASSLGTGLSGNTIYF. The genes are TRBV11-2 and TRBJ1-3, with 7 bases aligning to TRBD1. V was clipped by 1 base and J by 0 bases; unmatched bases: 3. This CDR3 is 16 amino acids long. Germline V gene data show CDR1 as SGHAT and CDR2 as FQNNGV.

The chain joins TRBV4-1 to TRBJ1-6, with 8 bases matching TRBD1. Germline loops: CDR1 MGHRA, CDR2 YSYEKL. The CDR3 loop spans 16 amino acids. J gave up 6 bases and V 4 bases, and 8 bases lay outside the gene matches. The CDR3 DNA reads TGCGCCAGCAGCCCAACCCCCGACAGGGGTAATTCACCCCTCCACTTT. It codes for CASSPTPDRGNSPLHF.

The chain carries TRBV21-1 and TRBJ2-7; TRBD2, the D gene given by the table, was not confirmed from the DNA. TRBV21-1 has pseudogene status. This CDR3 has 17 amino acids. The CDR3 bases are TGTGCCAGCAGCGCCCGTGAAAGCGGGAGTTACCTCTACGAGCAGTACTTC. Protein product: CASSARESGSYLYEQYF.

This clone came up a few times. The rearrangement uses TRBV29-1 and TRBJ1-1; a possible D gene is TRBD1 (5 bases). The V and J ends lost 3 bases and 9 bases respectively, with 14 bases between them. The CDR3 length is 12 residues. Germline values: CDR1 SQVTM, CDR2 ANQGSEA. CDR3 loop: CSVDSGGAKAFF. The CDR3 bases are TGCAGCGTTGATAGCGGTGGGGCTAAAGCTTTCTTT.

This sequence joins TRBV12-5 and TRBJ2-2; possible D gene TRBD2, 6 bases. Per germline, CDR1 LGHNT and CDR2 FRNRAP. The V end lost 3 bases, the J end lost 5 bases, and 19 bases lay between the germline ends. The CDR3 covers 17 residues. The CDR3 DNA follows: TGTGCTAGTGGTTTACGCGGGGAAATTGGAGGGACCGGGGAGCTGTTTTTT. It is translated as CASGLRGEIGGTGELFF.

A single count supports this clone. This rearrangement joins TRBV18 to TRBJ1-2, with a possible D match to TRBD1 (6 bases). V lost 1 base, J lost 2 bases, and 8 bases lay in between. Germline values: CDR1 KGHSH, CDR2 LQKENI. This CDR3 has 14 amino acids. The CDR3 nucleotides are TGTGCCAGCTCACCACAAGGACAGAACTATGGCTACACCTTC. The encoded protein is CASSPQGQNYGYTF.

Only a few counts were recorded for this clone. The chain is built from TRBV11-2 and TRBJ2-7, with D possibly matching TRBD1 (5 bases). The CDR3 loop spans 13 amino acids. Germline loops: CDR1 SGHAT, CDR2 FQNNGV. V dropped 7 bases and J dropped 4 bases, with 14 bases sitting between them. The CDR3 DNA is TGTGCCAGCACCTATAGGGGTCTTTACGAGCAGTACTTC. It codes for CASTYRGLYEQYF.

The rearrangement links TRBV14 to TRBJ1-1; D call uncertain. The CDR3 has 13 amino acids. Germline CDR1 SGHDN, CDR2 FVKESK. Trimming stripped 4 bases from V and 0 bases from J, with 6 bases between. The CDR3 coding sequence is TGTGCCAGCAGCCCCTATATGAACACTGAAGCTTTCTTT. It yields the protein CASSPYMNTEAFF.